This T cell receptor (beta chain) stems from a study of PD-L1 blockade in urothelial cancer. The table lists this clone with a count of one. The CDR3 has 13 residues. V lost 5 bases and J lost 3, with 8 bases in between. Germline V gene lookup returns CDR1 MDHEN and CDR2 SYDVKM. Profiled with immunoSEQ multiplex PCR; TCRdb holds only in-frame clones, not every one. Of around 110,000 clones in the sample, around 88% were seen once. Time point defined: peripheral blood 6 weeks after treatment start. The chain carries TRBV28 and TRBJ1-5; D remains ambiguous. This receptor was identified in a man in his sixties with urothelial cancer. The input for sequencing was PBMCs, taken around atezolizumab (anti-PD-L1) treatment. The DNA for the CDR3 is TGTGCCAGCAGTCCGACTATCAATCAGCCCCAGCATTTT. It is translated as CASSPTINQPQHF.